These 32 T cell receptor beta chains share one sample of origin, sequenced in a study of T cell responses to AZD1222 COVID-19 vaccine. Measured with immunoSEQ multiplex PCR; TCRdb has only the in-frame clones, and not every one. The sample has 110,000 or so clones; 70% to 90% are singletons. Sequencing was performed on peripheral blood, taken on day 0 of MenACWY control vaccination. The receptors originated from an adult in good health.

The chain is built from TRBV4-1 and TRBJ2-7; the D gene could be TRBD1 or TRBD2 (6 bases each). CDR3 length equals 15 residues. Germline V CDR1 and CDR2: MGHRA, YSYEKL. Trimming removed 5 bases at V and 0 bases at J, with 14 bases between. The CDR3 bases are TGCGCCAGCAGCTCTAGGGGGGAAAGCTCCTACGAGCAGTACTTC. Translating gives CASSSRGESSYEQYF.

V gene TRBV12-3 or TRBV12-4 combines with J gene TRBJ1-2; D gene uncertain. Trimming took 8 bases from V and 4 from J, leaving 8 bases between them. The CDR3 spans 11 residues. Here the CDR3 DNA reads TGTGCCAGCGGGTGGAGCTATGGCTACACCTTC. Translation gives CASGWSYGYTF.

The chain links TRBV5-5 to TRBJ1-4; 7 nucleotides agree with TRBD1. The CDR3 is 14 residues long. After removal of 2 bases from V and 8 bases from J, the junction contained 6 bases not matched to a gene. Per the germline V gene, CDR1 is SGHKS and CDR2 is YYEKEE (reference sequence). The chain's CDR3 is CASSLGGYQEKLFF. In nucleotides, the CDR3 is TGTGCCAGCAGCTTAGGGGGCTACCAAGAAAAACTGTTTTTT.

This chain links TRBV19 with TRBJ2-1, with no clear D. Trimming took off 0 bases at V and 0 bases at J, with 6 bases between the two ends. There are 15 residues in the CDR3. CDR1 is LNHDA, CDR2 SQIVND, per germline (reference sequence). The CDR3 coding sequence is TGTGCCAGTAGTATAGAAAGAAGCTCCTACAATGAGCAGTTCTTC. Its protein is CASSIERSSYNEQFF.

The chain couples TRBV14 to TRBJ1-6; D may be TRBD1 (6 bases). V gave up 3 bases and J gave up 3 bases, with 15 bases separating them. There are 17 residues in the CDR3. CDR1 and CDR2 (germline): SGHDN, FVKESK. CDR3 amino acids: CASSQEQGPIYNSPLHF. The DNA for the CDR3 is TGTGCCAGCAGCCAGGAACAGGGTCCGATCTATAATTCACCCCTCCACTTT.

The genes are TRBV28 and TRBJ1-2; D is undetermined. Germline values: CDR1 MDHEN, CDR2 SYDVKM. Trimming shortened V by 8 bases and J by 6 bases, and 13 bases separated the two germline ends. The CDR3 has 12 residues. The CDR3 loop is CASRAALHGYTF. The CDR3 bases are TGTGCCAGCCGAGCAGCCCTACATGGCTACACCTTC.

The chain recombines TRBV28 with TRBJ1-3; no clear D gene. The CDR3 extends over 14 amino acids. Germline loops: CDR1 MDHEN, CDR2 SYDVKM. V lost 2 bases and J lost 0, with 5 bases in between. This CDR3 is CASSLGDSGNTIYF. CDR3 in DNA: TGTGCCAGCAGTTTAGGGGACTCTGGAAACACCATATATTTT. The full variable domain, with the rest looked up from reference TRBV28 and TRBJ1-3, is DVKVTQSSRYLVKRTGEKVFLECVQDMDHENMFWYRQDPGLGLRLIYFSYDVKMKEKGDIPEGYSVSREKKERFSLILESASTNQTSMYLCASSLGDSGNTIYFGEGSWLTVV.

The CDR3 sequence is CASSFLTGGYGEQYF. In DNA form, the CDR3 reads TGTGCCAGCAGCTTCTTAACAGGGGGCTATGGCGAGCAGTACTTC. The gene calls are TRBV5-6 and TRBJ2-7, with 9 bases identical to TRBD1. Trimming at V came to 2 bases and at J to 6 bases, leaving 9 bases not matched to a gene. Germline values: CDR1 SGHDT, CDR2 YYEEEE. The CDR3 is made up of 15 amino acids.

The genes are TRBV27 and TRBJ2-7, with D tentatively TRBD1 (5 bases). CDR3 size: 14 residues. Germline V lookup: CDR1 MNHEY, CDR2 SMNVEV (reference sequence). V was shortened by 6 bases and J by 2 bases, with 14 bases between the two germline ends. The CDR3 nucleotides read TGTGCCAGCAGAAAACCGACAGAAACCTACGAGCAGTACTTC. Translated, it gives CASRKPTETYEQYF.

V and J are TRBV6-5 and TRBJ1-6; D gene uncertain. The V gene's germline CDR1 is MNHEY and CDR2 SVGAGI. The V end was cut by 6 bases, the J end by 0 bases, with 6 bases between. The CDR3 contains 14 residues. The DNA for the CDR3 is TGTGCCAGCAGCCGGAGCTCCTATAATTCACCCCTCCACTTT. Its translation: CASSRSSYNSPLHF.

The CDR3 coding sequence is TGTGCCAGCAGTTTGGGAGGGGTTAGCAATCAGCCCCAGCATTTT. The encoded protein is CASSLGGVSNQPQHF. The J gene is TRBJ1-5, the V gene TRBV6-2 or TRBV6-3, with D perhaps matching TRBD1 (5 bases). Between the trimmed V and J ends, which lost 4 bases and 0 bases, there was a span of 10 bases. The CDR3 has 15 amino acids. Germline values: CDR1 MNHEY, CDR2 SVGEGT.

The J gene is TRBJ1-3, the V gene TRBV7-9; D unresolved. The CDR3 contains 12 residues. CDR1 and CDR2 (germline): SEHNR, FQNEAQ (reference sequence). Trimming took off 3 bases at V and 15 bases at J, with 15 bases between the two ends. In nucleotides, the CDR3 is TGTGCCAGCAGCTTGGGAGGACCCGCGGGATATTTT. It translates to CASSLGGPAGYF.

The rearrangement links TRBV27 to TRBJ2-1; TRBD2 matches 13 bases. The germline gives CDR1 MNHEY, CDR2 SMNVEV (reference sequence). V trimming: 2 bases; J trimming: 10 bases; junction bases outside the gene matches: 8. This CDR3 has 16 amino acids. For the CDR3, the DNA is TGTGCCAGCAGTTTACCTAGGACTAGCGGGAGTGGAGAGCAGTTCTTC. Its translation: CASSLPRTSGSGEQFF.

This chain connects TRBV4-3 to TRBJ1-2; a possible D gene is TRBD1 (5 bases). Germline V gives CDR1 LGHNA, CDR2 YSLEER. The CDR3 is 16 residues long. Between the trimmed V and J ends, which lost 0 bases and 8 bases, there was a span of 19 bases. CDR3 DNA: TGCGCCAGCAGCCAAGATCGACGGGGGTCGCTTTGGGGCTACACCTTC. This translates into CASSQDRRGSLWGYTF.

Remarks on this clone: This CDR3 is also generated by other DNA sequences in the sample. The chain has TRBV27 and TRBJ1-3; D is ambiguous. Trimming removed 2 bases at V and 3 bases at J, with 8 bases between. The CDR3 covers 14 residues. Germline CDR1 and CDR2: MNHEY and SMNVEV (reference sequence). CDR3 region: CASSLSGIGNTIYF. The CDR3 coding sequence is TGTGCCAGCAGTTTAAGCGGGATTGGAAACACCATATATTTT.

J is TRBJ1-2 and V is TRBV28; D gene unclear. Germline assignment: CDR1 MDHEN and CDR2 SYDVKM. V lost 7 bases to trimming and J lost 6 bases, with 15 bases between them. The CDR3 totals 13 residues. CDR3 nucleotide sequence: TGTGCCAGCACTGTGGGCCTGGCGGATGGCTACACCTTC. Its protein is CASTVGLADGYTF.

The chain couples TRBV7-9 to TRBJ2-2; no clear D gene. The germline gives CDR1 SEHNR, CDR2 FQNEAQ (reference sequence). The CDR3 totals 13 residues. V lost 3 bases and J lost 0, with 2 bases in between. CDR3 residues: CASSFTNTGELFF. DNA for the CDR3: TGTGCCAGCAGCTTTACGAACACCGGGGAGCTGTTTTTT.

The chain uses TRBV28 and TRBJ2-4, with D perhaps given as TRBD1 or TRBD2 (5 bases each). Deletions cut 6 bases from V and 1 base from J, with 13 bases between. Germline CDR1 and CDR2: MDHEN and SYDVKM. The length of the CDR3 is 15 residues. CDR3 DNA: TGTGCCAGCAGCGCAGGGACGGGGGCCAAAAACATTCAGTACTTC. Translation gives CASSAGTGAKNIQYF.

The chain links TRBV9 to TRBJ1-1; TRBD1 is a possible D gene (5 bases). The V end was cut by 2 bases, the J end by 5 bases, with 10 bases between. There are 13 residues in the CDR3. Germline CDR1 SGDLS, CDR2 YYNGEE. Here the CDR3 reads CASSVEGETEAFF. For the CDR3, the DNA is TGTGCCAGCAGCGTTGAAGGGGAGACTGAAGCTTTCTTT.

The rearrangement links TRBV7-9 to TRBJ2-5; D unclear. Germline V gives CDR1 SEHNR, CDR2 FQNEAQ (reference sequence). V dropped 4 bases and J dropped 3 bases, with 12 bases sitting between them. The CDR3 runs to 14 residues. CDR3 in amino acids: CASSSTSGKETQYF. The CDR3 nucleotides read TGTGCCAGCAGCTCAACGTCTGGGAAAGAGACCCAGTACTTC. The whole variable domain, remainder taken from reference TRBV7-9 and TRBJ2-5, is DTGVSQNPRHKITKRGQNVTFRCDPISEHNRLYWYRQTLGQGPEFLTYFQNEAQLEKSRLLSDRFSAERPKGSFSTLEIQRTEQGDSAMYLCASSSTSGKETQYFGPGTRLLVL.

The chain recombines TRBV5-6 with TRBJ2-6, with D tentatively TRBD1 or TRBD2 (5 bases each). The germline V gene encodes CDR1 SGHDT and CDR2 YYEEEE. Trimming cost V 5 bases and J 0 bases, with 12 bases left between them. CDR3 length equals 16 residues. The CDR3 sequence: CASRRDAASGANVLTF. CDR3 in DNA: TGTGCCAGCAGAAGGGACGCAGCCTCTGGGGCCAACGTCCTGACTTTC. Full variable domain (remainder filled in from reference TRBV5-6 and TRBJ2-6): DAGVTQSPTHLIKTRGQQVTLRCSPKSGHDTVSWYQQALGQGPQFIFQYYEEEERQRGNFPDRFSGHQFPNYSSELNVNALLLGDSALYLCASRRDAASGANVLTFGAGSRLTVL.

This clone has just one count. The V gene is TRBV15, the J gene TRBJ2-7; a weak D match, TRBD1 (6 bases). This CDR3 is built from 14 residues. Germline V gives CDR1 LNHNV, CDR2 YYDKDF (reference sequence). The V and J ends lost 0 bases and 4 bases respectively, with 10 bases between them. CDR3 sequence: CATSRDRGQYEQYF. The CDR3 nucleotides are TGTGCCACCAGCAGAGACCGAGGACAGTACGAGCAGTACTTC.

The J gene is TRBJ2-7, the V gene TRBV5-1; D uncertain. V dropped 2 bases and J dropped 6 bases, with 12 bases sitting between them. In germline, CDR1 is SGHRS, CDR2 YFSETQ. This CDR3 comprises 13 residues. This CDR3 reads CASSFRLTSEQYF. In DNA, the CDR3 is TGCGCCAGCAGCTTTCGGCTCACAAGCGAGCAGTACTTC. Looking up the rest from reference TRBV5-1 and TRBJ2-7 gives the full variable domain: KAGVTQTPRYLIKTRGQQVTLSCSPISGHRSVSWYQQTPGQGLQFLFEYFSETQRNKGNFPGRFSGRQFSNSRSEMNVSTLELGDSALYLCASSFRLTSEQYFGPGTRLTVT.

This chain uses TRBV30 with TRBJ2-2, with D perhaps TRBD1 or TRBD2 (5 bases each). The CDR3 is 12 residues long. CDR1 and CDR2 from the germline V gene are GTSNPN and SVGIG (reference sequence). The chain's CDR3 is CARRMGAGELFF. The CDR3 DNA sequence: TGTGCGAGGAGGATGGGGGCCGGGGAGCTGTTTTTT.

The chain uses TRBV3-1 (or the pseudogene TRBV3-2) and TRBJ2-3, with D maybe TRBD1 (5 bases). Trimming pared 7 bases from V and 6 bases from J, leaving 17 bases between. The V gene's germline CDR1 is LGHDT and CDR2 YNNKEL (reference sequence). CDR3 length: 14 residues. The CDR3 nucleotides are TGTGCCAGCACCCCTAGGGGCAGACTGGATACGCAGTATTTT. This encodes CASTPRGRLDTQYF.

The genes are TRBV9 and TRBJ2-7; 10 bases match TRBD2. The CDR3 is made up of 14 amino acids. The junction had 6 bases not matched to a gene; V was cut back by 7 bases and J by 2 bases. CDR1 and CDR2 from the germline V gene are SGDLS and YYNGEE. Here the CDR3 DNA reads TGTGCCAGCCAGCCTAGCGGGGGTACCTACGAGCAGTACTTC. The encoded protein is CASQPSGGTYEQYF.

V is TRBV5-1 and J is TRBJ1-2, with D possibly TRBD1 on 5 matching bases. The length of the CDR3 is 17 residues. V was cut by 4 bases and J by 2 bases, with 21 bases left in between. Germline V gene lookup returns CDR1 SGHRS and CDR2 YFSETQ. The CDR3: CASSPSGRAPINYGYTF. CDR3 nucleotides: TGCGCCAGCAGCCCCTCGGGCAGGGCACCCATAAACTATGGCTACACCTTC. The complete variable domain, with remaining parts taken from reference TRBV5-1 and TRBJ1-2, reads KAGVTQTPRYLIKTRGQQVTLSCSPISGHRSVSWYQQTPGQGLQFLFEYFSETQRNKGNFPGRFSGRQFSNSRSEMNVSTLELGDSALYLCASSPSGRAPINYGYTFGSGTRLTVV.

The chain uses TRBV7-3 and TRBJ2-3; no definite D call. From germline, CDR1 is SGHTA and CDR2 FQGTGA. Trimming pared 4 bases from V and 4 bases from J, leaving 9 bases between. The CDR3 sequence is 13 residues long. CDR3 in amino acids: CASSSQQADTQYF. CDR3 in DNA: TGTGCCAGCAGCTCGCAGCAGGCAGATACGCAGTATTTT. The whole variable domain, remainder taken from reference TRBV7-3 and TRBJ2-3, is GAGVSQTPSNKVTEKGKYVELRCDPISGHTALYWYRQSLGQGPEFLIYFQGTGAADDSGLPNDRFFAVRPEGSVSTLKIQRTERGDSAVYLCASSSQQADTQYFGPGTRLTVL.

The chain uses TRBV5-1 and TRBJ1-2; no definite D call. This CDR3 region has 13 residues. V lost 4 bases to trimming and J lost 6 bases, with 13 bases between them. Per the germline V gene, CDR1 is SGHRS and CDR2 is YFSETQ. The CDR3 nucleotides are TGCGCCAGCAGCGGTCTTGAAGCCCATGGCTACACCTTC. It is translated as CASSGLEAHGYTF.

The chain is built from TRBV10-1 and TRBJ2-7, with TRBD1 matching over 7 bases. The CDR3 extends over 15 amino acids. The germline gives CDR1 WNHNN, CDR2 SYGVQD (reference sequence). The V gene end was trimmed by 2 bases and the J gene end by 1 base; junction bases not matched to a gene: 5. CDR3 in DNA: TGCGCCAGCAGTGAGACCCCGGACAGGTCCTACGAGCAGTACTTC. Encoded protein: CASSETPDRSYEQYF.

V gene TRBV28 combines with J gene TRBJ2-3; D is tentatively TRBD1 or TRBD2 (5 bases each). Germline CDR1 MDHEN, CDR2 SYDVKM. The CDR3 contains 14 residues. Trimming left V 5 bases short and J 3 bases short, with 12 bases between. CDR3 in DNA: TGTGCCAGCAGTCCCTGGGACCCTACAGATACGCAGTATTTT. Translated, it gives CASSPWDPTDTQYF.

For the CDR3, the DNA is TGTGCCAGCAGTTACGGTCATGAAGAGACCCAGTACTTC. Amino acid sequence: CASSYGHEETQYF. V gene TRBV6-6 combines with J gene TRBJ2-5, with unresolved D. Germline loops: CDR1 MNHNY, CDR2 SVGAGI (reference sequence). Trimming shortened V by 2 bases and J by 3 bases, and 7 bases separated the two germline ends. This CDR3 has 13 residues.